This record looks at one T cell receptor (beta chain) sequence and its context. The data belong to a study of blood T cell repertoires in COVID-19. The overall study: The United States, Italy and Spain were the sources of the acute and convalescent COVID-19 samples. In each case, the material was cDNA or gDNA derived from T cells, B-cell-depleted T cells, or PBMCs.

Per the original data handling: Reference gene primers were amplified, and this amplification served to estimate nucleated cell counts. The data were produced by immunoSEQ multiplex PCR, yet TCRdb's version contains in-frame clones alone and is incomplete. V, J and clone size reflect that table, while D and trimming were determined from the DNA. The table has roughly 300,000 clones, around 87% seen once. Trimming cost V 8 bases and J 6 bases; bases outside gene matches: 7. This CDR3 spans 14 amino acids. Germline CDR1 SGHTA, CDR2 FQGTGA. This receptor was identified in a woman aged 50 to 65 who had recovered from COVID-19. The sequenced material came from peripheral blood. The chain recombines TRBV7-3 with TRBJ2-4; 10 bases match TRBD2. Here the CDR3 reads CASAAGGGVNIQYF. The CDR3 bases are TGTGCCAGCGCAGCGGGAGGGGGAGTAAACATTCAGTACTTC.